This T cell receptor beta chain was sequenced in a study of shared clonotypes between healthy human individuals. Study-wide points: Sharing across four donors was highest in naive CD4 (roughly 5%) and lowest in memory CD8 (around 0.4%). Memory subsets had estimated richness that was generally smaller than that of naive subsets.

Naive CD8 cells lacked CD45RO, underwent positive selection for CCR7 and left out terminally differentiated effector memory CD45RA+ cells. The donors were all Caucasian adults (living in Nashville, Tennessee). Trimming removed 3 bases from V and 5 bases from J, with 10 bases in between. The CDR3 consists of 13 residues. The germline V gene has CDR1 LNHDA and CDR2 SQIVND (reference sequence). Comment on this clone: Its target is unknown. Different DNA sequences within this sample yield the same CDR3.

This table comes from immunoSEQ multiplex PCR, and its TCRdb copy is limited to in-frame clones, with some not included. The sample contains roughly 2 million clones, approximately 94% of which appear only once. The receptor was derived from a man younger than 35 in good health. The sequencing sample was made of naive CD8+ T cells sorted from blood. The V call is TRBV19, the J call TRBJ2-5; maybe TRBD2 (6 bases). The CDR3 is CASSIVSGETQYF. CDR3 DNA sequence: TGTGCCAGTAGTATCGTCAGCGGGGAGACCCAGTACTTC.